Shown below are 5 T cell receptor beta chains from a single sample sequenced in a study of CD8 T cells in ankylosing spondylitis. General study points: Characteristic, it appeared, of ankylosing spondylitis blood was a TCR beta motif of fewer than 10 highly homologous variants.

Their target antigens are unknown. TCRdb reanalysed the 5' RACE reads using MiXCR and keeps one entry per CDR3 protein. The sample records about 440,000 distinct CDR3 sequences, approximately 17% being singletons. Sequenced input: blood, either unsorted or a sorted T cell fraction (not recorded which). Source of these receptors: a male donor with ankylosing spondylitis.

The J gene is TRBJ1-4, the V gene TRBV4-2; D ambiguous. This CDR3 contains 14 residues. Germline V lookup: CDR1 LGHNA, CDR2 YNFKEQ. V lost 1 base and J lost 6, with 9 bases in between. The CDR3 region is CASSQVGRDEKLFF. CDR3 nucleotides: TGTGCCAGCAGCCAAGTCGGCCGCGATGAAAAACTGTTTTTT.

The chain employs TRBV20-1 and TRBJ1-2; D possibly corresponds to TRBD1 (6 bases). The V end lost 0 bases, the J end lost 7 bases, and 15 bases lay between the germline ends. The germline V gene encodes CDR1 DFQATT and CDR2 SNEGSKA (reference sequence). This CDR3 is built from 14 residues. This CDR3 is CSARDTGWTPGYTF. CDR3 coding DNA: TGCAGTGCTAGAGATACAGGGTGGACGCCTGGCTACACCTTC.

This sequence joins TRBV7-3 and TRBJ2-2, with a weak D call TRBD1 (6 bases). The CDR3 totals 17 residues. V was shortened by 0 bases and J by 0 bases, with 11 bases between the two germline ends. The germline gives CDR1 SGHTA, CDR2 FQGTGA. The DNA for the CDR3 is TGTGCCAGCAGCTTAACCAGGGGCGGATCGAACACCGGGGAGCTGTTTTTT. Translation: CASSLTRGGSNTGELFF.

This rearrangement joins TRBV7-2 to TRBJ2-3; TRBD2 might be the D (6 bases). V shed 5 bases and J shed 9 bases, with 18 bases lying between them. Germline V CDR1 and CDR2: SGHTA, FQGNSA. The CDR3 has 14 residues. The CDR3 protein is CASSPRRERYTQYF. The CDR3 region has the DNA TGTGCCAGCAGCCCGCGGAGGGAACGATACACGCAGTATTTT.

This clonotype was found a few times. The rearrangement joins TRBV25-1 to TRBJ2-1, with 7 bases identical to TRBD2. V lost 3 bases and J lost 0; bases outside the gene matches: 5. The CDR3 totals 16 residues. Germline V gene data show CDR1 as MGHDK and CDR2 as SYGVNS. CDR3 sequence (DNA): TGTGCCAGCAGTGACCTAGCGGCCAGCTCCTACAATGAGCAGTTCTTC. Amino acid sequence: CASSDLAASSYNEQFF.